These 30 T cell receptor beta chains came from one sample sequenced in a study of T cell responses to AZD1222 COVID-19 vaccine. Some clones are missing from TCRdb's copy, which holds only in-frame ones; the method was immunoSEQ multiplex PCR. Among 120,000 or so clones, about 94% were seen once, and the ten largest hold 2.9%. The sample in question was peripheral blood, obtained 28 days after the second AZD1222 dose. These receptors were collected from an adult who received the AZD1222 COVID-19 vaccine.

This clone has only one observation. The chain is built from TRBV6-5 and TRBJ2-4; either TRBD1 or TRBD2 may fit D (5 bases each). Germline V gene lookup returns CDR1 MNHEY and CDR2 SVGAGI. The CDR3 is 15 amino acids. Trimming stripped 7 bases from V and 5 bases from J, with 18 bases between. CDR3 in amino acids: CASNRGRVSENIQYF. The CDR3 DNA sequence: TGTGCCAGCAATCGGGGCAGGGTATCGGAAAACATTCAGTACTTC.

The V call is TRBV25-1, the J call TRBJ1-2; 8 bases are shared with TRBD1. Germline-derived CDR1 and CDR2 are MGHDK and SYGVNS. The length of the CDR3 is 17 residues. The ends lost 1 base at V and 8 bases at J; junction bases unmatched: 15. CDR3 DNA: TGTGCCAGCAGTGAATCCGGACAGGGCAGGTGGCTTAGGGGCTACACCTTC. Translation: CASSESGQGRWLRGYTF.

The V and J genes are TRBV12-5 and TRBJ1-6; no definite D call. The CDR3 runs 15 residues. In germline, CDR1 is LGHNT, CDR2 FRNRAP. Trimming took off 6 bases at V and 2 bases at J, with 11 bases between the two ends. Here the CDR3 DNA reads TGTGCTAGTGGCAAGACCAAGACCTATAATTCACCCCTCCACTTT. Protein product: CASGKTKTYNSPLHF.

The rearrangement joins TRBV18 to TRBJ1-2; 7 positions agree with TRBD1. The CDR3 runs to 14 residues. Trimming took 3 bases from V and 4 from J; bases not matched to a gene: 5. CDR1 and CDR2 (germline): KGHSH, LQKENI. Written as DNA, the CDR3 is TGTGCCAGCTCACCGACAGGGAACTTCTATGGCTACACCTTC. This codes for CASSPTGNFYGYTF.

This chain connects TRBV27 to TRBJ1-3; 9 bases match TRBD1. The CDR3 loop spans 15 amino acids. The trim removed 5 bases at V and 3 bases at J, leaving 5 bases unmatched. Germline lookup yields CDR1 MNHEY and CDR2 SMNVEV (reference sequence). CDR3 sequence reads: CASSPSDRGGNTIYF. CDR3 nucleotide sequence: TGTGCCAGCAGTCCTTCGGACAGGGGTGGAAACACCATATATTTT.

This sequence joins TRBV2 and TRBJ2-5; a weak D match, TRBD2 (7 bases). Trimming removed 7 bases from V and 4 bases from J, with 13 bases in between. The CDR3 sequence is 13 residues long. CDR1 is SNHLY and CDR2 is FYNNEI in the germline V gene. CDR3 amino acids: CASNPRGGETQYF. The DNA for the CDR3 is TGTGCCAGCAACCCGAGGGGGGGAGAGACCCAGTACTTC.

The chain carries TRBV15 and TRBJ1-5; D ambiguous. The germline CDR1 and CDR2 sequences are LNHNV and YYDKDF (reference sequence). CDR3 size: 14 residues. V lost 0 bases to trimming and J lost 5 bases, with 8 bases between them. CDR3 loop: CATSRDRDDQPQHF. For the CDR3, the DNA is TGTGCCACCAGCAGAGACAGAGATGATCAGCCCCAGCATTTT.

This chain joins TRBV13 and TRBJ1-1; 8 nucleotides agree with TRBD1. The J segment lost 4 bases and the V segment lost 5 bases, leaving 0 bases of the junction unmatched. The CDR3 runs to 12 residues. CDR1 and CDR2 from the germline V gene are PRHDT and FYEKMQ (reference sequence). The CDR3 region has the DNA TGTGCCAGCAGCGGACAGGGCACTGAAGCTTTCTTT. Amino acids: CASSGQGTEAFF.

The chain is built from TRBV6-4 and TRBJ1-1; no reliable D call. V was cut by 2 bases and J by 4 bases, with 5 bases left in between. CDR3 size: 12 residues. Germline-derived CDR1 and CDR2 are MRHNA and SNTAGT. The CDR3: CASSDGVTEAFF. The CDR3 DNA sequence: TGTGCCAGCAGTGACGGTGTCACTGAAGCTTTCTTT.

V usage is TRBV5-1 and J usage is TRBJ1-2, with no clear D. Looked up from germline, CDR1 is SGHRS and CDR2 is YFSETQ. The germline V and J ends were trimmed by 0 bases and 7 bases, with 16 bases remaining between them. The CDR3 contains 15 residues. CDR3 region: CASSLELMSTSGYTF. The DNA for the CDR3 is TGCGCCAGCAGCTTGGAATTGATGTCGACATCTGGCTACACCTTC.

The genes are TRBV7-9 and TRBJ2-1; D may be TRBD2 (7 bases). In germline, CDR1 is SEHNR, CDR2 FQNEAQ (reference sequence). This CDR3 is 17 amino acids long. V shed 1 base and J shed 1 base, with 14 bases lying between them. The CDR3 loop is CASSLVGGAVSYNEQFF. CDR3 nucleotide sequence: TGTGCCAGCAGCTTAGTAGGGGGGGCGGTATCCTACAATGAGCAGTTCTTC.

The gene calls are TRBV11-2 and TRBJ1-6; D is ambiguous. CDR1 is SGHAT and CDR2 is FQNNGV in the germline V gene. Trimming took off 4 bases at V and 7 bases at J, with 23 bases between the two ends. CDR3 length: 18 amino acids. The CDR3 DNA sequence: TGTGCCAGCAGCTATCACCGCGGCACAAAAGTAACGAATTCACCCCTCCACTTT. Translating gives CASSYHRGTKVTNSPLHF. The full variable domain, in which reference TRBV11-2 and TRBJ1-6 provide the parts outside the CDR3, is EAGVAQSPRYKIIEKRQSVAFWCNPISGHATLYWYQQILGQGPKLLIQFQNNGVVDDSQLPKDRFSAERLKGVDSTLKIQPAKLEDSAVYLCASSYHRGTKVTNSPLHFGNGTRLTVT.

The J gene is TRBJ1-2, the V gene TRBV9; TRBD1 is a possible D gene (6 bases). This CDR3 contains 13 residues. V was clipped by 1 base and J by 9 bases, with 13 bases between them. The germline gives CDR1 SGDLS, CDR2 YYNGEE. The CDR3 nucleotides are TGTGCCAGCAGCGTAACCGCAGGGGATAGCTACACCTTC. As protein: CASSVTAGDSYTF.

The chain recombines TRBV19 with TRBJ2-7, with D uncertain. Germline V gene sequence: CDR1 LNHDA, CDR2 SQIVND (reference sequence). The length of the CDR3 is 16 residues. The V end was cut by 5 bases, the J end by 1 base, with 18 bases between. As DNA, the CDR3 is TGTGCCAGTAGTGGTGGGCTCTTGTACACTTCCTACGAGCAGTACTTC. Translating gives CASSGGLLYTSYEQYF.

This clone occurred once. The chain uses TRBV29-1 and TRBJ1-2, with a weak D call TRBD1 (6 bases). Trimming left V 4 bases short and J 4 bases short, with 25 bases between. The CDR3 loop spans 17 amino acids. Germline V gene data show CDR1 as SQVTM and CDR2 as ANQGSEA. The CDR3 reads CSVVGLEDSHVGYGYTF. In DNA form, the CDR3 reads TGCAGCGTTGTAGGACTAGAGGACAGCCACGTTGGCTATGGCTACACCTTC.

The V and J genes are TRBV5-1 and TRBJ2-3; no reliable D call. With 0 bases removed from V and 6 bases from J, the gap between germline ends came to 8 bases. Germline loops: CDR1 SGHRS, CDR2 YFSETQ. The CDR3 sequence is 13 residues long. This CDR3 is CASSLGPIDTQYF. The CDR3 coding sequence is TGCGCCAGCAGCTTGGGGCCGATCGATACGCAGTATTTT.

The rearrangement links TRBV7-9 to TRBJ2-7; D not certain. The ends were cut back, 4 bases at V and 3 bases at J, with 10 bases in the middle. CDR1 is SEHNR and CDR2 is FQNEAQ in the germline V gene (reference sequence). The CDR3 consists of 13 residues. As DNA, the CDR3 is TGTGCCAGCAGCTACGTTAACAGCTACGAGCAGTACTTC. Protein: CASSYVNSYEQYF.

This chain links TRBV6-5 with TRBJ2-5; D is unclear. Germline-derived CDR1 and CDR2 are MNHEY and SVGAGI. The V and J ends lost 0 bases and 4 bases respectively, with 3 bases between them. The CDR3 covers 12 residues. CDR3 residues: CASSYSGETQYF. The CDR3 DNA reads as TGTGCCAGCAGTTACTCTGGAGAGACCCAGTACTTC.

This chain joins TRBV6-1 and TRBJ1-3, with unresolved D. V shed 6 bases and J shed 2 bases, with 17 bases lying between them. The CDR3 sequence is 16 residues long. Germline lookup yields CDR1 MNHNS and CDR2 SASEGT. CDR3 region: CASSESRVRPGNTIYF. The CDR3 DNA is TGTGCCAGCAGCGAATCCCGAGTCCGGCCTGGAAACACCATATATTTT.

This chain connects TRBV6-1 to TRBJ1-6, with a tentative D call TRBD1 (6 bases). V shed 2 bases and J shed 8 bases, with 16 bases lying between them. Germline CDR1 MNHNS, CDR2 SASEGT. This CDR3 comprises 16 residues. This chain's CDR3 is CASSENPQGLDSPLHF. DNA for the CDR3: TGTGCCAGCAGTGAAAATCCCCAGGGGCTGGATTCACCCCTCCACTTT.

A few counts support this clone. The chain joins TRBV7-9 to TRBJ1-2, with TRBD1 matching over 8 bases. V lost 3 bases to trimming and J lost 4 bases; unmatched junction nucleotides: 10. There are 16 residues in the CDR3. Germline-derived CDR1 and CDR2 are SEHNR and FQNEAQ (reference sequence). The CDR3: CASSFERQGAGYGYTF. CDR3 in DNA: TGTGCCAGCAGCTTCGAAAGGCAGGGGGCGGGCTATGGCTACACCTTC.

The J gene is TRBJ2-5, the V gene TRBV3-1 (or the pseudogene TRBV3-2); D remains ambiguous. The V gene's germline CDR1 is LGHDT and CDR2 YNNKEL (reference sequence). Trimming removed 5 bases at V and 5 bases at J, with 15 bases between. The CDR3 sequence is 14 residues long. The CDR3 coding sequence is TGTGCCAGCAGCTTCCGAGGAACTTTGGAGACCCAGTACTTC. Protein sequence: CASSFRGTLETQYF.

V and J are TRBV15 and TRBJ1-1, with D unresolved. The CDR3 consists of 13 residues. Deletions cut 4 bases from V and 3 bases from J, with 9 bases between. The germline V gene has CDR1 LNHNV and CDR2 YYDKDF (reference sequence). This CDR3 is CATSKYRHTEAFF. DNA for the CDR3: TGTGCCACCAGCAAGTACAGACACACTGAAGCTTTCTTT.

V usage is TRBV15 and J usage is TRBJ2-5; 14 positions match TRBD2. CDR3 length equals 15 residues. Germline values: CDR1 LNHNV, CDR2 YYDKDF (reference sequence). J was trimmed by 5 bases and V by 5 bases; bases with no gene match: 4. The CDR3 reads CATSGLAGGRETQYF. The CDR3 region has the DNA TGTGCCACCAGCGGACTAGCGGGGGGCCGGGAGACCCAGTACTTC.

The chain joins TRBV5-4 to TRBJ1-1, with 8 bases identical to TRBD1. This CDR3 has 15 residues. V lost 5 bases to trimming and J lost 2 bases; unmatched junction nucleotides: 8. Germline-derived CDR1 and CDR2 are SGHNT and YYREEE (reference sequence). The CDR3 region has the DNA TGTGCCAGCAGGGGACCGGACAGGGTAAACACTGAAGCTTTCTTT. Residues: CASRGPDRVNTEAFF.

This rearrangement joins TRBV7-8 to TRBJ1-3; D uncertain. The CDR3 loop spans 17 amino acids. The germline gives CDR1 SGHVS, CDR2 FQNEAQ. Trimming cost V 3 bases and J 0 bases, with 15 bases left between them. As DNA, the CDR3 is TGTGCCAGCAGCTTCCAGCCGAGGGTCAACTCTGGAAACACCATATATTTT. It translates to CASSFQPRVNSGNTIYF.

The sample holds one count of this clone. The chain recombines TRBV29-1 with TRBJ1-5; 8 bases agree with TRBD1. The ends lost 6 bases at V and 4 bases at J; junction bases unmatched: 5. Germline CDR1 SQVTM, CDR2 ANQGSEA. The CDR3 covers 13 residues. The CDR3 region has the DNA TGCAGCGTAATGACAGGGGATAATCAGCCCCAGCATTTT. Protein sequence: CSVMTGDNQPQHF.

The chain links TRBV19 to TRBJ1-1, with 9 bases that match TRBD1. Germline V gene data show CDR1 as LNHDA and CDR2 as SQIVND (reference sequence). Trimming took 6 bases from V and 7 from J; bases not matched to a gene: 9. CDR3 length: 14 amino acids. CDR3 residues: CASRGGQGRGEAFF. The CDR3 bases are TGTGCCAGTAGAGGGGGACAGGGAAGGGGTGAAGCTTTCTTT.

The genes are TRBV20-1 and TRBJ2-5, with 8 bases aligning to TRBD2. Germline lookup yields CDR1 DFQATT and CDR2 SNEGSKA (reference sequence). CDR3 length equals 13 residues. Trimming at V came to 3 bases and at J to 5 bases, leaving 5 bases not matched to a gene. The CDR3 DNA sequence: TGCAGTGCTAGTCGGGGGGGCTATGAGACCCAGTACTTC. Translating it yields CSASRGGYETQYF.

J is TRBJ1-2 and V is TRBV6-5; D is uncertain. With 5 bases removed from V and 11 bases from J, the gap between germline ends came to 21 bases. Germline CDR1 MNHEY, CDR2 SVGAGI. The CDR3 is 14 residues long. The CDR3 here is CASSILEDASLYTF. In nucleotides, the CDR3 is TGTGCCAGCAGTATTCTAGAGGACGCGTCATTGTACACCTTC.